This is a list of T cell receptor beta chains from one sample in a study of blood T cell repertoires in COVID-19. Repertoires were generated with immunoSEQ multiplex PCR, while TCRdb's copy carries only in-frame clones and drops some. The table shows 100,000 to 150,000 clones, with approximately 80% occurring only once. The sequenced sample was peripheral blood. These TCRs come from a human donor in a cohort sampled during active COVID-19. The CDR3 runs from the conserved cysteine through the conserved F or W.

v_gene	j_gene	CDR3aa
TRBV28	TRBJ1-5	CASSLPHRGRNQPQHF
TRBV2	TRBJ2-1	CASRRAGGIHNEQFF
TRBV6-5	TRBJ1-6	CASSYSGQLYSPLHF
TRBV14	TRBJ1-2	CASSPGRDGYTF
TRBV29-1	TRBJ2-1	CSVEAPPGQGMEQFF
TRBV21-1	TRBJ1-4	CASSKGPLRQMRYVSNEKLFF
TRBV5-1	TRBJ2-2	CASSRTERGRNTGELFF
TRBV15	TRBJ2-7	CATSRPGSPTYEQYF
TRBV11-2	TRBJ2-7	CASRPLGESYEQYF
TRBV9	TRBJ2-1	CASSAPGSKSYNEQFF
TRBV3-1/TRBV3-2	TRBJ1-1	CASSQMKTGGSETEAFF
TRBV28	TRBJ2-5	CASSDRQGLQETQYF
TRBV5-1	TRBJ1-1	CASSLAGRPEAFF
TRBV13	TRBJ1-2	CASSLGTGSYGYTF
TRBV27	TRBJ2-1	CASRSGDSYHNEQFF
TRBV7-9	TRBJ2-2	CASSSTPGWTGYTGELFF
TRBV3-1/TRBV3-2	TRBJ2-5	CASSQEHRGAGETQYF
TRBV10-1	TRBJ2-3	CASTKGLAGADTQYF
TRBV28	TRBJ2-7	CASSTGTGWVEQYF
TRBV6-1	TRBJ1-1	CASSEQGGMNTEAFF
TRBV5-1	TRBJ2-3	CASSLGQVSTDTQYF
TRBV10-3	TRBJ2-7	CAISESMTGGRYEQYF
TRBV2	TRBJ1-6	CASTGGGIVKSPLHF
TRBV6-2/TRBV6-3	TRBJ2-1	CASSQLAVLYNEQFF
TRBV5-4	TRBJ2-3	CASSLGEPTQYF
TRBV27	TRBJ1-2	CASRKELGAWVGYTF
TRBV3-1/TRBV3-2	TRBJ1-1	CASSDRAYRQGVGAFF
TRBV24-1	TRBJ1-1	CATSGSTGEAFF
TRBV9	TRBJ1-2	CASSADRFQRYTF
TRBV11-2	TRBJ1-1	CASSPIGGIPEAFF
TRBV3-1/TRBV3-2	TRBJ2-7	CASSLSGGPYEQYF
TRBV9	TRBJ2-1	CASSVSGGNNEQFF
TRBV4-1	TRBJ2-1	CACGLAGDPYNEQFF
TRBV30	TRBJ2-3	CAWSVPTGGYTDTQYF
TRBV7-2	TRBJ1-2	CASSLGRVNPNYGYTF
TRBV7-8	TRBJ2-3	CASSLVPGNPDTQYF
TRBV3-1/TRBV3-2	TRBJ2-1	CASSHARRVEQFF
TRBV11-2	TRBJ1-1	CASSRDRGLDTEAFF
TRBV7-2	TRBJ2-7	CASSPRLEGYEQYF
TRBV7-3	TRBJ2-5	CASSPRSGETQYF
TRBV11-2	TRBJ2-3	CASSPVGTGWSDTQYF
TRBV2	TRBJ2-5	CASSEPKETQYF
TRBV11-3	TRBJ2-3	CASSLEGLGTDTQYF
TRBV4-3	TRBJ2-1	CASSPEAGVHNEQFF
TRBV6-5	TRBJ2-1	CASSSPSGSRNEQFF
TRBV18	TRBJ2-7	CASSPAAAEAEQYF
TRBV18	TRBJ1-5	CASSPSGLGQHF
TRBV27	TRBJ2-5	CASSPFTGVREAQYF
TRBV6-5	TRBJ2-7	CASSSPGRGLYEQYF
TRBV5-4	TRBJ1-1	CASSPRGGAAGKTEAFF
TRBV6-6	TRBJ2-4	CASSAGQVQYF
TRBV4-1	TRBJ2-1	CASSLPSGVGNEQFF
TRBV7-8	TRBJ2-3	CASSLAWTTRAGRDTQYF
TRBV30	TRBJ1-5	CAWSVRVNQPQHF